This TCR beta chain was sequenced for a study of identical twins. A universal primer binding site was introduced by template switching. The final cDNA contained unique molecular identifiers. Each CDR3 protein is one row after TCRdb ran MiXCR on the 5' RACE reads. This table holds roughly 1,500,000 distinct CDR3 sequences, under 35% found once. Germline V gene lookup returns CDR1 DFQATT and CDR2 SNEGSKA (reference sequence). This CDR3 comprises 14 residues. V shed 5 bases and J shed 2 bases, with 16 bases lying between them. The sample taken for sequencing was cord blood. The chain recombines TRBV20-1 with TRBJ2-7; D ambiguous. This TCR derives from a newborn girl in good health. The CDR3 DNA reads TGCAGTGCTCGAAATCCAGGTGGGACCTACGAGCAGTACTTC. Translated, it gives CSARNPGGTYEQYF.